This T cell receptor (beta chain) emerged from a study of blood T cell repertoires in COVID-19. The CDR3 runs to 15 residues. With V trimmed by 2 bases and J by 5 bases, 3 bases remained unmatched. Germline CDR1 and CDR2: MNHEY and SVGAGI. This clone appeared a single time. In the source study's methods: Reference gene primer amplification gave estimated nucleated cell counts. Sequencing was performed with immunoSEQ multiplex PCR; in TCRdb, only in-frame clones are kept and a portion is missing. V, J and clone size are those of that table, while D and trimming were read from the DNA. The table includes some 300,000 clones, about 90% detected once.

V gene TRBV6-5 combines with J gene TRBJ2-3, with TRBD2 identical over 11 bases. Sequenced input: peripheral blood. The receptor comes from a woman between 50 and 59 years old with COVID-19, enrolled during active disease. CDR3: CASSYHSGRGDTQYF. CDR3 in DNA: TGTGCCAGCAGTTACCATAGCGGGAGGGGAGATACGCAGTATTTT.